These 9 T cell receptor beta chains share one sample of origin, sequenced in a study of T cell changes during pregnancy in multiple sclerosis. The protocol was immunoSEQ multiplex PCR, while the TCRdb copy is restricted to in-frame clones and leaves out a portion. The sample yields over 90,000 clones, approximately 93% seen once. Sequenced material: peripheral blood, taken after pregnancy. The receptor source for this set is a female donor with multiple sclerosis, enrolled in a pregnancy study.

This clone was recorded only once. The V call is TRBV2, the J call TRBJ1-2, with D unclear. V was cut by 4 bases and J by 1 base, with 10 bases left in between. This CDR3 is 14 amino acids long. Germline V lookup: CDR1 SNHLY, CDR2 FYNNEI. The CDR3: CASSAARLNYGYTF. The CDR3 nucleotides read TGTGCCAGCAGTGCGGCCAGACTTAACTATGGCTACACCTTC.

The rearrangement uses TRBV10-3 and TRBJ2-1, with 9 bases aligning to TRBD2. Losses at the gene ends were 2 bases for V and 5 bases for J; bases not matched to a gene: 4. The CDR3 is 15 residues long. CDR1 is ENHRY and CDR2 is SYGVKD in the germline V gene. This CDR3 reads CAISEPLAGHNEQFF. The CDR3, as DNA: TGTGCCATCAGTGAGCCACTAGCGGGTCACAATGAGCAGTTCTTC.

CDR3 loop: CASSQDWREWFHEQYF. The CDR3 coding sequence is TGCGCCAGCAGCCAAGATTGGCGGGAGTGGTTCCACGAGCAGTACTTC. The rearrangement uses TRBV4-1 and TRBJ2-7, with TRBD2 identical over 7 bases. Germline V CDR1 and CDR2: MGHRA, YSYEKL. V was clipped by 0 bases and J by 5 bases; unmatched bases: 10. This CDR3 region has 16 residues.

The V gene is TRBV19, the J gene TRBJ1-5; 7 nucleotides agree with TRBD1. Looked up from germline, CDR1 is LNHDA and CDR2 is SQIVND (reference sequence). Unmatched junction bases numbered 1, after V lost 1 base and J lost 4 bases. The CDR3 has 14 residues. The DNA for the CDR3 is TGTGCCAGTAGTATAGGGACAGGTAATCAGCCCCAGCATTTT. It yields the protein CASSIGTGNQPQHF. The entire variable domain, with the rest obtained from reference TRBV19 and TRBJ1-5, is as follows: DGGITQSPKYLFRKEGQNVTLSCEQNLNHDAMYWYRQDPGQGLRLIYYSQIVNDFQKGDIAEGYSVSREKKESFPLTVTSAQKNPTAFYLCASSIGTGNQPQHFGDGTRLSIL.

The chain couples TRBV28 to TRBJ1-1, with D possibly matching TRBD1 (5 bases). Germline V lookup: CDR1 MDHEN, CDR2 SYDVKM. With 6 bases removed from V and 0 bases from J, the gap between germline ends came to 14 bases. CDR3 size: 15 residues. In DNA form, the CDR3 reads TGTGCCAGCAGCCCTCAGGGCGCTGTGAACACTGAAGCTTTCTTT. Encoded protein: CASSPQGAVNTEAFF.

CDR3 bases: TGTGCCAGCAGCCCAGGGGGACTAGCGGGGCTCAATGAGCAGTTCTTC. It is translated as CASSPGGLAGLNEQFF. The chain combines TRBV11-3 with TRBJ2-1; 13 bases are a match to TRBD2. The ends lost 5 bases at V and 6 bases at J; junction bases unmatched: 7. CDR3 length equals 16 residues. Germline V lookup: CDR1 SGHNT, CDR2 YENEEA.

This chain joins TRBV5-4 and TRBJ2-3; a possible D gene is TRBD2 (6 bases). V lost 0 bases to trimming and J lost 4 bases, with 12 bases between them. There are 15 residues in the CDR3. CDR1 is SGHNT and CDR2 is YYREEE in the germline V gene (reference sequence). CDR3 sequence (DNA): TGTGCCAGCAGCTTGGGCTTGACGGGAGCAGATACGCAGTATTTT. Encoded protein: CASSLGLTGADTQYF.

The chain combines TRBV4-1 with TRBJ1-2, with D perhaps TRBD1 (5 bases). CDR1 and CDR2 (germline): MGHRA, YSYEKL. V was trimmed by 0 bases and J by 3 bases, leaving 11 bases between them. The CDR3 runs 15 residues. The CDR3 is CASSQDRGDYYGYTF. The CDR3 DNA follows: TGCGCCAGCAGCCAAGACCGGGGGGACTACTATGGCTACACCTTC.

The genes are TRBV4-1 and TRBJ2-7, with TRBD2 matching 7 bases. This CDR3 spans 17 amino acids. J lost 4 bases, V lost 2 bases, and 14 bases had no gene match. Germline CDR1 MGHRA, CDR2 YSYEKL. This CDR3 reads CASSQPLAVLSPYEQYF. For the CDR3, the DNA is TGCGCCAGCAGCCAACCCCTAGCGGTTCTCTCTCCTTACGAGCAGTACTTC.